Shown below are 32 T cell receptor beta chains from a single sample sequenced in a study of shared clonotypes between healthy human individuals. Using immunoSEQ multiplex PCR, the repertoire was profiled, and TCRdb retains in-frame clones only, with some absent. The repertoire consists of approximately 1,500,000 clones, with 95% to 99% occurring once and the leading ten covering 0.45%. The sequenced sample was naive CD4+ T cells sorted from blood. Subset meaning: CD45RA+ positively selected. Receptors were obtained from a man under 40 in good health.

With respect to this clone: The same CDR3 can be traced to other DNA sequences in this sample. V usage is TRBV18 and J usage is TRBJ2-5; D is ambiguous. V gave up 0 bases and J gave up 5 bases, with 4 bases separating them. The CDR3 sequence is 12 residues long. CDR1 is KGHSH, CDR2 LQKENI, per germline. In DNA form, the CDR3 reads TGTGCCAGCTCACCACCCGAGGAGACCCAGTACTTC. Its translation is CASSPPEETQYF.

The rearrangement joins TRBV27 to TRBJ2-3, with 10 nucleotides matching TRBD2. V shed 5 bases, J shed 3 bases, and the junction held 8 bases outside the gene matches. Per germline, CDR1 MNHEY and CDR2 SMNVEV (reference sequence). The CDR3 is made up of 16 amino acids. CDR3 nucleotide sequence: TGTGCCAGCAGTCTCTTAGCGGGAGGAACGACAGATACGCAGTATTTT. It translates to CASSLLAGGTTDTQYF.

The chain couples TRBV7-2 to TRBJ2-7; 7 positions agree with TRBD2. V lost 3 bases and J lost 2; bases outside the gene matches: 7. Germline V gene data show CDR1 as SGHTA and CDR2 as FQGNSA. The CDR3 loop spans 15 amino acids. Here the CDR3 DNA reads TGTGCCAGCAGCTTCGTGGGGGGGAACCCCTACGAGCAGTACTTC. Translation: CASSFVGGNPYEQYF.

The DNA of the CDR3 is TGTGCCAGCAGCCAAGCCCTTCTAGCGGGAGGTACAGATACGCAGTATTTT. Its translation is CASSQALLAGGTDTQYF. The V and J genes are TRBV4-2 and TRBJ2-3; 11 positions agree with TRBD2. The junction had 6 bases not matched to a gene; V was cut back by 1 base and J by 3 bases. This CDR3 comprises 17 residues. The germline V gene has CDR1 LGHNA and CDR2 YNFKEQ.

Note on this clone: The same CDR3 arises from other DNA sequences in this sample as well. The chain uses TRBV6-1 and TRBJ2-7, with D hard to call. This CDR3 is 11 amino acids long. V gave up 5 bases and J gave up 4 bases, with 6 bases separating them. The germline V gene has CDR1 MNHNS and CDR2 SASEGT. The CDR3 loop is CASSPKYEQYF. CDR3 coding DNA: TGTGCCAGCAGTCCTAAATACGAGCAGTACTTC.

This sequence joins TRBV9 and TRBJ2-2, with 11 nucleotides matching TRBD2. The CDR3 covers 21 residues. J was trimmed by 0 bases and V by 2 bases; bases with no gene match: 15. Per germline, CDR1 SGDLS and CDR2 YYNGEE. CDR3 DNA: TGTGCCAGCAGCGTCCTTTCAGGGGGGACTAGCGGTACCCCGAACACCGGGGAGCTGTTTTTT. Protein: CASSVLSGGTSGTPNTGELFF.

CDR3 coding DNA: TGTGCCAGCGGCCCCAAGGGGCGGGAGACCCAGTACTTC. This codes for CASGPKGRETQYF. The chain employs TRBV5-4 and TRBJ2-5; weak D call: TRBD1 (5 bases). The CDR3 length is 13 residues. The V gene's germline CDR1 is SGHNT and CDR2 YYREEE (reference sequence). V gave up 7 bases and J gave up 5 bases, with 15 bases separating them.

The rearrangement links TRBV9 to TRBJ2-1; 7 bases align to TRBD2. J was trimmed by 5 bases and V by 2 bases; bases with no gene match: 10. The CDR3 loop spans 16 amino acids. Germline CDR1 and CDR2: SGDLS and YYNGEE. As DNA, the CDR3 is TGTGCCAGCAGCGTCGGCGGGAGTGGCTCTCACAATGAGCAGTTCTTC. Translated, it gives CASSVGGSGSHNEQFF.

V gene TRBV30 combines with J gene TRBJ2-3; D is ambiguous. CDR1 is GTSNPN and CDR2 is SVGIG in the germline V gene (reference sequence). The CDR3 is 13 amino acids. Trimming left V 1 base short and J 5 bases short, with 10 bases between. CDR3 region: CAWSGTVKDTQYF. CDR3 bases: TGTGCCTGGAGTGGTACCGTGAAAGATACGCAGTATTTT.

This clone was counted only a few times. The chain employs TRBV18 and TRBJ1-1; D ambiguous. Germline V CDR1 and CDR2: KGHSH, LQKENI. This CDR3 has 15 residues. Trimming took off 1 base at V and 3 bases at J, with 12 bases between the two ends. CDR3 nucleotide sequence: TGTGCCAGCTCACCACGTCCTTCCCGGGACACTGAAGCTTTCTTT. Its translation: CASSPRPSRDTEAFF.

V usage is TRBV7-2 and J usage is TRBJ2-2, with 7 bases identical to TRBD2. After removal of 3 bases from V and 5 bases from J, the junction contained 6 bases not matched to a gene. This CDR3 is built from 15 residues. From germline, CDR1 is SGHTA and CDR2 FQGNSA. Written as DNA, the CDR3 is TGTGCCAGCAGCTTTCCCGGGGGGAGTACCGGGGAGCTGTTTTTT. Amino acids: CASSFPGGSTGELFF. Variable domain in full (rest from reference TRBV7-2 and TRBJ2-2): GAGVSQSPSNKVTEKGKDVELRCDPISGHTALYWYRQSLGQGLEFLIYFQGNSAPDKSGLPSDRFSAERTGGSVSTLTIQRTQQEDSAVYLCASSFPGGSTGELFFGEGSRLTVL.

The rearrangement joins TRBV25-1 to TRBJ2-1; 9 bases are a match to TRBD2. Germline assignment: CDR1 MGHDK and CDR2 SYGVNS. Trimming removed 5 bases from V and 8 bases from J; junction bases left unmatched: 10. The CDR3 is made up of 15 amino acids. CDR3 region: CASSRTGTSRDEQFF. Written as DNA, the CDR3 is TGTGCCAGCAGTCGCACCGGGACTAGCCGGGATGAGCAGTTCTTC. The whole variable domain, filled in from reference TRBV25-1 and TRBJ2-1, reads EADIYQTPRYLVIGTGKKITLECSQTMGHDKMYWYQQDPGMELHLIHYSYGVNSTEKGDLSSESTVSRIRTEHFPLTLESARPSHTSQYLCASSRTGTSRDEQFFGPGTRLTVL.

The chain has TRBV18 and TRBJ1-3; perhaps TRBD1 as D (6 bases). The CDR3 contains 15 residues. V was clipped by 3 bases and J by 1 base, with 10 bases between them. Germline assignment: CDR1 KGHSH and CDR2 LQKENI. CDR3 in DNA: TGTGCCAGCTCACCTACCAGGGGTTCTGGAAACACCATATATTTT. The encoded protein is CASSPTRGSGNTIYF.

Here the CDR3 DNA reads TGTGCCAGCAGCTCGGCCGGGACAGCGAACTATGGCTACACCTTC. Amino acid sequence: CASSSAGTANYGYTF. V and J are TRBV7-9 and TRBJ1-2; TRBD1 agrees at 7 bases. The ends lost 4 bases at V and 2 bases at J; junction bases unmatched: 7. Germline V gene data show CDR1 as SEHNR and CDR2 as FQNEAQ (reference sequence). The CDR3 is 15 amino acids.

This clone occurred once. The chain has TRBV28 and TRBJ1-2; 9 bases match TRBD1. Germline V lookup: CDR1 MDHEN, CDR2 SYDVKM. V shed 5 bases and J 8 bases; nucleotides not matched to a gene: 3. This CDR3 region has 12 residues. The CDR3 reads CASSGQGRGYTF. The CDR3 region has the DNA TGTGCCAGCAGTGGACAGGGGCGGGGCTACACCTTC.

The chain links TRBV19 to TRBJ1-1; TRBD1 matches at 9 bases. Germline CDR1 reads LNHDA; CDR2 reads SQIVND (reference sequence). This CDR3 spans 15 amino acids. The junction had 6 bases not matched to a gene; V was cut back by 6 bases and J by 1 base. For the CDR3, the DNA is TGTGCCAGTAGACCGACAGGGGGAGGGAACACTGAAGCTTTCTTT. It yields the protein CASRPTGGGNTEAFF.

This chain joins TRBV7-9 and TRBJ2-2; tentatively, D is TRBD2 (6 bases). This CDR3 has 14 residues. Trimming removed 11 bases at V and 0 bases at J, with 13 bases between. Germline CDR1 reads SEHNR; CDR2 reads FQNEAQ (reference sequence). The CDR3 is CAGLGTANTGELFF. The CDR3 DNA is TGTGCCGGGTTGGGGACTGCGAACACCGGGGAGCTGTTTTTT.

With respect to this clone: The junction shows a germline mismatch at one end, possibly a read error. The chain recombines TRBV5-4 with TRBJ1-1; 8 bases are shared with TRBD1. The CDR3 is 16 residues long. Looked up from germline, CDR1 is SGHNT and CDR2 is YYREEE (reference sequence). CDR3: CASRLGTGPMNTEAFF. As DNA, the CDR3 is TGTGCCAGCAGGTTGGGGACAGGCCCCATGAACACTGAAGCTTTCTTT.

The chain couples TRBV9 to TRBJ2-1; no firm D call. Trimming took 2 bases from V and 11 from J, leaving 17 bases between them. In germline, CDR1 is SGDLS, CDR2 YYNGEE. The CDR3 is 14 amino acids. In DNA, the CDR3 is TGTGCCAGCAGCGTCGTGGGAACTCTTGATAAGCAGTTCTTC. Protein product: CASSVVGTLDKQFF.

V usage is TRBV9 and J usage is TRBJ2-5, with D unresolved. Looked up from germline, CDR1 is SGDLS and CDR2 is YYNGEE. The CDR3 consists of 15 residues. V was trimmed by 0 bases and J by 5 bases, leaving 14 bases between them. This CDR3 is CASSVAPESGETQYF. The DNA for the CDR3 is TGTGCCAGCAGCGTAGCCCCCGAGTCTGGGGAGACCCAGTACTTC.

This chain uses TRBV11-2 with TRBJ2-7, with D unresolved. Trimming removed 5 bases from V and 0 bases from J, with 11 bases in between. CDR1 and CDR2 (germline): SGHAT, FQNNGV. This CDR3 is built from 14 residues. CDR3 nucleotide sequence: TGTGCCAGCAGCCACAGATACGACTCCTACGAGCAGTACTTC. This sequence encodes CASSHRYDSYEQYF.

V usage is TRBV6-1 and J usage is TRBJ1-1, with 9 bases aligning to TRBD1. The CDR3 extends over 15 amino acids. CDR1 is MNHNS, CDR2 SASEGT, per germline. V shed 6 bases, J shed 2 bases, and the junction held 7 bases outside the gene matches. CDR3 in DNA: TGTGCCAGCAGCTGGCGGGACAGGGTCAACACTGAAGCTTTCTTT. This codes for CASSWRDRVNTEAFF.

J is TRBJ2-3 and V is TRBV7-9; 9 bases align to TRBD2. V lost 5 bases to trimming and J lost 4 bases; unmatched junction nucleotides: 10. Germline CDR1 is SEHNR and CDR2 is FQNEAQ (reference sequence). The CDR3 contains 16 residues. The CDR3 DNA is TGTGCCAGCAGCCCCGGCTTAGCGGGAGTGTCAGATACGCAGTATTTT. Protein sequence: CASSPGLAGVSDTQYF.

This rearrangement joins TRBV30 to TRBJ2-2, with 8 bases fitting TRBD1. CDR1 and CDR2 (germline): GTSNPN, SVGIG (reference sequence). CDR3 length: 14 residues. Trimming cost V 4 bases and J 5 bases; bases outside gene matches: 6. The CDR3 DNA follows: TGTGCCTGGATCGCCAGGGGGCGGACCGGGGAGCTGTTTTTT. Translation: CAWIARGRTGELFF.

The chain recombines TRBV29-1 with TRBJ2-1, with D perhaps matching TRBD2 (6 bases). V was trimmed by 7 bases and J by 10 bases, leaving 11 bases between them. CDR3 length: 10 amino acids. CDR1 SQVTM and CDR2 ANQGSEA come from the germline V gene. The CDR3 region has the DNA TGCAGCGCTGGGGGAGGAGAGCAGTTCTTC. As protein: CSAGGGEQFF.

The rearrangement joins TRBV7-2 to TRBJ2-1; possible D gene TRBD2, 5 bases. From germline, CDR1 is SGHTA and CDR2 FQGNSA. V gave up 5 bases and J gave up 7 bases, with 12 bases separating them. The CDR3 runs to 13 residues. The CDR3 nucleotides are TGTGCCAGCAGCCCCTTAGCGCTTAATGAGCAGTTCTTC. Translated: CASSPLALNEQFF. Based on the CDR3 plus reference TRBV7-2 and TRBJ2-1, the full variable domain is GAGVSQSPSNKVTEKGKDVELRCDPISGHTALYWYRQSLGQGLEFLIYFQGNSAPDKSGLPSDRFSAERTGGSVSTLTIQRTQQEDSAVYLCASSPLALNEQFFGPGTRLTVL.

This clone was counted once. The CDR3 loop is CASSFVLVGTSGTRYEQYF. Written as DNA, the CDR3 is TGTGCCAGCAGTTTTGTATTAGTAGGGACTAGCGGGACACGCTACGAGCAGTACTTC. The chain couples TRBV28 to TRBJ2-7; TRBD2 aligns across 13 bases. The junction had 14 bases not matched to a gene; V was cut back by 3 bases and J by 3 bases. The CDR3 runs 19 residues. CDR1 and CDR2 (germline): MDHEN, SYDVKM.

DNA for the CDR3: TGTGCCTGGAGTACAGGGCGCGCCGCAGATACGCAGTATTTT. This translates into CAWSTGRAADTQYF. The chain has TRBV30 and TRBJ2-3, with TRBD1 as a possible D gene (6 bases). The CDR3 covers 14 residues. From germline, CDR1 is GTSNPN and CDR2 SVGIG (reference sequence). Trimming pared 2 bases from V and 4 bases from J, leaving 13 bases between.

The chain uses TRBV10-2 and TRBJ2-7; no clear D gene. From germline, CDR1 is WSHSY and CDR2 SAAADI. CDR3 length: 15 residues. The V end lost 2 bases, the J end lost 6 bases, and 17 bases lay between the germline ends. CDR3 residues: CASSELTSSFREQYF. Here the CDR3 DNA reads TGCGCCAGCAGTGAGCTGACCTCTTCGTTTCGCGAGCAGTACTTC.

The chain uses TRBV9 and TRBJ2-5, with D perhaps matching TRBD1 or TRBD2 (5 bases each). The CDR3 contains 14 residues. Trimming cost V 3 bases and J 7 bases, with 16 bases left between them. Germline CDR1 and CDR2: SGDLS and YYNGEE. CDR3 in DNA: TGTGCCAGCAGCGCCTCCGGGACGAGGGGGACCCAGTACTTC. Protein sequence: CASSASGTRGTQYF. The full variable domain, in which reference TRBV9 and TRBJ2-5 provide the parts outside the CDR3, is DSGVTQTPKHLITATGQRVTLRCSPRSGDLSVYWYQQSLDQGLQFLIQYYNGEERAKGNILERFSAQQFPDLHSELNLSSLELGDSALYFCASSASGTRGTQYFGPGTRLLVL.

CDR3 DNA sequence: TGTGCCAGCTCACGAGCCGGTGGAAATGAAAAACTGTTTTTT. Its translation: CASSRAGGNEKLFF. The chain combines TRBV18 with TRBJ1-4; D is unresolved. The CDR3 is made up of 14 amino acids. CDR1 and CDR2 (germline): KGHSH, LQKENI. Between the trimmed V and J ends, which lost 4 bases and 5 bases, there was a span of 11 bases.

Here the CDR3 DNA reads TGTGCCAGCAGTGAGTTGTTCGCGCAGTACTTC. Encoded protein: CASSELFAQYF. The chain links TRBV6-1 to TRBJ2-7; no firm D call. With 3 bases removed from V and 9 bases from J, the gap between germline ends came to 9 bases. CDR1 is MNHNS, CDR2 SASEGT, per germline. The CDR3 sequence is 11 residues long.